This T cell receptor beta chain was obtained from a study of blood T cell repertoires in COVID-19. Germline V gene data show CDR1 as KGHSH and CDR2 as LQKENI. The CDR3 covers 17 residues. V gave up 2 bases and J gave up 0 bases, with 14 bases separating them. The method was immunoSEQ multiplex PCR; TCRdb's version includes in-frame clones alone and lacks a portion of them. Of 200,000 to 250,000 clones in the sample, 86% are singletons; the top ten hold under 4%. What was sequenced was PBMCs or T cells enriched from blood (not recorded which). The chain combines TRBV18 with TRBJ1-3; D is uncertain. The sequence came from a woman between 35 and 50 years old with acute COVID-19. CDR3 sequence: CASSPAEFVYSGNTIYF. The CDR3 coding sequence is TGTGCCAGCTCACCAGCGGAGTTTGTATACTCTGGAAACACCATATATTTT.